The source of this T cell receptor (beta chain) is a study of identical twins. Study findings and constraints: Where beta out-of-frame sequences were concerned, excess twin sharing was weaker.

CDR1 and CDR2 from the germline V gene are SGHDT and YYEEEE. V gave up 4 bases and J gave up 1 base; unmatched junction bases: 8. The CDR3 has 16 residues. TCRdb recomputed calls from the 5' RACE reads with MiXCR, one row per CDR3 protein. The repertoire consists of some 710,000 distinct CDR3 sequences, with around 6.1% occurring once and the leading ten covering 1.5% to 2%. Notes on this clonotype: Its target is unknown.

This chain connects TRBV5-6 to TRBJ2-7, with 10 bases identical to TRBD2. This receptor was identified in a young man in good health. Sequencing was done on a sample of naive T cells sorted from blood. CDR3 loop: CASSRRGLAASYEQYF. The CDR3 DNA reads TGTGCCAGCAGCCGTCGCGGACTAGCGGCTTCCTACGAGCAGTACTTC.